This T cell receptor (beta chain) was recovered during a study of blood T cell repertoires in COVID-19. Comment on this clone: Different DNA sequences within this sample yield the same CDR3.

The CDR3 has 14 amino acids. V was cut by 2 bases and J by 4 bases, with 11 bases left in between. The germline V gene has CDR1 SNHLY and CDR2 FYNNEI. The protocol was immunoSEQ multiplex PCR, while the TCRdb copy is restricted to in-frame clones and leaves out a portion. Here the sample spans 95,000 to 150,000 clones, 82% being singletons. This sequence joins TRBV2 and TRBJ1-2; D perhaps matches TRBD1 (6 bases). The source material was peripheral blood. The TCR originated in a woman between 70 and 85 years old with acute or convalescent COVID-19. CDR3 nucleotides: TGTGCCAGCAGTGAAATGGGGGCAGGCTATGGCTACACCTTC. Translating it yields CASSEMGAGYGYTF.